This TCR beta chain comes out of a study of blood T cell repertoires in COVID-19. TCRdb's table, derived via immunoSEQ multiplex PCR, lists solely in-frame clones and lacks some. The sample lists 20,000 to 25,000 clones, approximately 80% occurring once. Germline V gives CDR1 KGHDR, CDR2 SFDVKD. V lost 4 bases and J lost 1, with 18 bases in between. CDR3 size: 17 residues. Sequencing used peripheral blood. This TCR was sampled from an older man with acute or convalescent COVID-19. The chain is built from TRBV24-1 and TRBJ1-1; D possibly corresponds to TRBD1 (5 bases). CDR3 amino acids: CATSEKDPGGANTEAFF. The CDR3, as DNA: TGTGCCACCAGTGAAAAGGACCCGGGAGGGGCGAACACTGAAGCTTTCTTT.